This TCR beta chain was profiled in a study of human T cells and chemical hapten exposure. Overall study findings and caveats: Donors, who had alopecia, may show an immune response that differs from healthy people's.

Original methodology: A typical sample had approximately 93,000 TCRs, with about 23,224 to 690,600 overall. One entry per CDR3 protein, called by TCRdb with MiXCR from the RACE reads. The V and J calls come from TCRdb's annotation, not from the publication. The data contain around 250,000 distinct CDR3 sequences, about 8.1% of them seen just once; the ten biggest clones take up 2% to 3%. Described time point: pre-sensitization, week 0. The treatment was: therapeutic diphenylcyclopropenone sensitization with weekly scalp DPC. Prior to application of each patch test, blood was drawn. The study enrolled 18 to 70-year-old alopecia patients suitable for DPC. As regards this clonotype: The antigen remains undetermined.

This receptor was obtained from a woman in her thirties or forties with alopecia areata. Some clones in this sample may be carry-over from other donors' samples. The sequencing here drew on whole blood, taken in connection with sensitization to the hapten diphenylcyclopropenone (DPC).

CDR3 amino acids: CASTATYEQYF. DNA for the CDR3: TGTGCCAGCACCGCTACCTACGAGCAGTACTTC. The genes are TRBV12-3 or TRBV12-4 and TRBJ2-7; the D is unclear. Trimming removed 7 bases at V and 2 bases at J, with 6 bases between. The CDR3 runs to 11 residues.